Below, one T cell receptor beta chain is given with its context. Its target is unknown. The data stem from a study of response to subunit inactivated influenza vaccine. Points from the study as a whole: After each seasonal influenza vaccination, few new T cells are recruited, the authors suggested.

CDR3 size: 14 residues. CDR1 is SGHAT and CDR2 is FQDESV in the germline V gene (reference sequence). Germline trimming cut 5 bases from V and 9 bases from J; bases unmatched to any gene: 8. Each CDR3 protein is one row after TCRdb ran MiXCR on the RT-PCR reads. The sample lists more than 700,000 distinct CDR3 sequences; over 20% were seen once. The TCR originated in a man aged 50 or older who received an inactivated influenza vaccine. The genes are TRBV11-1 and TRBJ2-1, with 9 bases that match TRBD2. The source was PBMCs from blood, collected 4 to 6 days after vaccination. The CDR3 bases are TGTGCCAGCAGCCTCCGCGGGGGGGTCGGTGAGCAGTTCTTC. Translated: CASSLRGGVGEQFF.